Below, 31 T cell receptor beta chains from the same sample are listed, as sequenced in a study of T cell repertoires in cytomegalovirus infection (dated by TCRdb to the late 2010s). This specimen's treatment or condition label, interpreted: in vitro stimulation with specific CMV peptide epitopes to enrich CMV-specific T cells. The sample was run on an Illumina HiSeq 1500. The public sequencing data were trimmed at Q25 with fastp and processed into clonotypes with MiXCR by TCRdb, which kept only in-frame beta chains. For every CDR3 protein sequence, its rows merge into one entry that carries the most common genes and DNA. A total of some 200,000 distinct CDR3 sequences appear in this sample, 35% to 40% of them only once. Of the sample, 55% to 70% is held by the ten largest clones. No antigen has been assigned to these receptors. Specimen: CD8+ T cells from cultured PBMCs, collected from culture after CMV antigen stimulation. The receptors originated from a human donor in good health (CMV status not recorded). Some clones in this sample may be carry-over from other donors' samples.

The chain is built from TRBV12-3 or TRBV12-4 and TRBJ2-4; the D gene is possibly TRBD1 (6 bases). V lost 5 bases, J lost 8 bases, and 13 bases lay in between. The CDR3 loop spans 13 amino acids. DNA of the CDR3: TGTGCCAGCAGTAAGACAGGTCGAGACATTCAGTACTTC. Residues: CASSKTGRDIQYF.

This clonotype was counted only a few times. The rearrangement joins TRBV2 to TRBJ1-1; D perhaps matches TRBD1 (6 bases). In germline, CDR1 is SNHLY, CDR2 FYNNEI. CDR3 length: 13 residues. Trimming took off 6 bases at V and 1 base at J, with 9 bases between the two ends. CDR3 DNA sequence: TGTGCCAGCAGCCAGGGGTCGAACACTGAAGCTTTCTTT. The encoded protein is CASSQGSNTEAFF.

The DNA of the CDR3 is TGTGCCAGCAGTGGACCGACTAGCGTCACCACAGATACGCAGTATTTT. Residues: CASSGPTSVTTDTQYF. V usage is TRBV27 and J usage is TRBJ2-3; 8 bases agree with TRBD2. This CDR3 has 16 residues. Germline values: CDR1 MNHEY, CDR2 SMNVEV (reference sequence). Trimming at V came to 5 bases and at J to 2 bases, leaving 9 bases not matched to a gene.

The rearrangement links TRBV20-1 to TRBJ2-1; D possibly uses TRBD1 or TRBD2 (7 bases each). This CDR3 is built from 17 residues. Germline-derived CDR1 and CDR2 are DFQATT and SNEGSKA (reference sequence). V lost 0 bases and J 4 bases, leaving 19 bases between the germline ends. The CDR3 sequence is CSARDLWGGQPYNEQFF. In DNA, the CDR3 is TGCAGTGCTAGAGATCTCTGGGGGGGACAGCCATACAATGAGCAGTTCTTC.

The rearrangement links TRBV7-6 to TRBJ2-1, with D perhaps TRBD1 (8 bases). Germline CDR1 and CDR2: SGHVS and FNYEAQ. CDR3 length equals 24 residues. Between the trimmed V and J ends, which lost 2 bases and 4 bases, there was a span of 39 bases. The DNA for the CDR3 is TGTGCCAGCAGCTTACAGGGGGCCAACCAATACGGAAGACTAGCTCTGGCGAATTACAATGAGCAGTTCTTC. Its translation is CASSLQGANQYGRLALANYNEQFF.

This clonotype was observed a handful of times. This chain connects TRBV19 to TRBJ1-2; D is possibly TRBD1 (6 bases). Germline values: CDR1 LNHDA, CDR2 SQIVND (reference sequence). V was shortened by 3 bases and J by 2 bases, with 13 bases between the two germline ends. The CDR3 is 15 residues long. Here the CDR3 reads CASSILRTVNYGYTF. CDR3 DNA: TGTGCCAGTAGTATCCTCAGGACAGTGAACTATGGCTACACCTTC. The whole variable domain, remainder taken from reference TRBV19 and TRBJ1-2, is DGGITQSPKYLFRKEGQNVTLSCEQNLNHDAMYWYRQDPGQGLRLIYYSQIVNDFQKGDIAEGYSVSREKKESFPLTVTSAQKNPTAFYLCASSILRTVNYGYTFGSGTRLTVV.

The chain carries TRBV7-6 and TRBJ2-2; D is perhaps TRBD1 (6 bases). The germline V gene has CDR1 SGHVS and CDR2 FNYEAQ. V was clipped by 1 base and J by 6 bases, with 18 bases between them. The length of the CDR3 is 17 residues. DNA of the CDR3: TGTGCCAGCAGCTTAGGGCAGGGGCCGGGGCGAGCCGGGGAGCTGTTTTTT. Translation: CASSLGQGPGRAGELFF.

The J gene is TRBJ1-4, the V gene TRBV20-1; 7 bases fit TRBD1. This CDR3 has 14 residues. J gave up 0 bases and V 3 bases, and 1 base lay outside the gene matches. Germline V gene data show CDR1 as DFQATT and CDR2 as SNEGSKA (reference sequence). CDR3: CSARTGSTNEKLFF. CDR3 coding DNA: TGCAGTGCTAGGACAGGGTCAACTAATGAAAAACTGTTTTTT.

This clonotype occurred many times. V usage is TRBV7-3 and J usage is TRBJ2-1, with 7 bases aligning to TRBD1. Trimming took 5 bases from V and 7 from J; bases not matched to a gene: 14. CDR1 is SGHTA and CDR2 is FQGTGA in the germline V gene. This CDR3 region has 16 residues. The CDR3 region is CASSPKTGSGWNEQFF. CDR3 DNA: TGTGCCAGCAGCCCTAAGACAGGGAGCGGTTGGAATGAGCAGTTCTTC.

This clonotype turned up a few times. The chain employs TRBV4-1 and TRBJ2-1; 8 nucleotides line up with TRBD2. V lost 3 bases, J lost 6 bases, and 7 bases stayed unmatched. This CDR3 is 15 amino acids long. Germline loops: CDR1 MGHRA, CDR2 YSYEKL. CDR3 amino acids: CASSHLAGPSNEQFF. CDR3 nucleotide sequence: TGCGCCAGCAGCCATCTAGCGGGTCCTTCCAATGAGCAGTTCTTC.

This clonotype was observed a handful of times. The rearrangement uses TRBV7-6 and TRBJ1-4, with TRBD1 as a possible D gene (6 bases). The CDR3 covers 16 residues. From germline, CDR1 is SGHVS and CDR2 FNYEAQ. V was pared by 7 bases and J by 0 bases, with 15 bases between. For the CDR3, the DNA is TGTGCCAGCAACAAAAGGACAGCCGCAACTAATGAAAAACTGTTTTTT. Encoded protein: CASNKRTAATNEKLFF.

The genes are TRBV11-2 and TRBJ2-2, with D possibly TRBD2 on 7 matching bases. CDR1 and CDR2 (germline): SGHAT, FQNNGV. V was pared by 8 bases and J by 5 bases, with 15 bases between. The CDR3 is 14 residues long. Written as DNA, the CDR3 is TGTGCCAGCTGGGGGCGGGAGTGGACCGGGGAGCTGTTTTTT. Translation gives CASWGREWTGELFF.

This clonotype was detected ten times or more. This rearrangement joins TRBV7-2 to TRBJ2-2; maybe TRBD2 (6 bases). Germline V gives CDR1 SGHTA, CDR2 FQGNSA. The CDR3 consists of 16 residues. Trimming pared 8 bases from V and 4 bases from J, leaving 20 bases between. The CDR3 DNA is TGTGCCAGCTCCCTTAGGCGCGGGGTTTTCACCGGGGAGCTGTTTTTT. Its protein product is CASSLRRGVFTGELFF.

The chain carries TRBV29-1 and TRBJ1-1; TRBD1 aligns across 7 bases. CDR1 and CDR2 from the germline V gene are SQVTM and ANQGSEA. The CDR3 has 16 amino acids. Germline trimming cut 6 bases from V and 7 bases from J; bases unmatched to any gene: 20. CDR3 sequence: CSVGKDREGLGNEAFF. CDR3 nucleotide sequence: TGCAGCGTCGGAAAAGACAGGGAAGGGCTTGGGAATGAAGCTTTCTTT.

This clonotype was counted between two and nine times. The V gene is TRBV7-3, the J gene TRBJ2-7, with 8 positions matching TRBD2. With 5 bases clipped from V and 6 bases from J, the junction kept 9 bases outside the gene matches. The CDR3 is made up of 14 amino acids. Germline CDR1 and CDR2: SGHTA and FQGTGA. DNA of the CDR3: TGTGCCAGCAGCCCAACCGGGACTAGAAGCGAGCAGTACTTC. It specifies CASSPTGTRSEQYF.

This clonotype was observed a few times. The chain uses TRBV7-2 and TRBJ2-1; the match to TRBD2 covers 8 bases. V lost 2 bases, J lost 2 bases, and 14 bases stayed unmatched. The CDR3 has 19 residues. Germline V gene lookup returns CDR1 SGHTA and CDR2 FQGNSA. Here the CDR3 reads CASSLWSSGLIWAYNEQFF. The CDR3 nucleotides are TGTGCCAGCAGCTTATGGTCTAGCGGGCTAATCTGGGCCTACAATGAGCAGTTCTTC.

This clonotype was detected a few times. The chain employs TRBV10-3 and TRBJ2-5, with TRBD1 matching 8 bases. The CDR3 consists of 13 residues. The germline gives CDR1 ENHRY, CDR2 SYGVKD. V was clipped by 5 bases and J by 4 bases; unmatched bases: 3. The CDR3 nucleotides are TGTGCCATCAGTATTGGGACAGGAGAGACCCAGTACTTC. This gives the protein CAISIGTGETQYF.

The chain employs TRBV6-6 and TRBJ1-6, with a tentative D call TRBD1 (5 bases). V was clipped by 5 bases and J by 5 bases, with 19 bases between them. The CDR3 is made up of 17 amino acids. Germline CDR1 reads MNHNY; CDR2 reads SVGAGI (reference sequence). The CDR3 coding sequence is TGTGCCAGCAGTCGCTCCGACAGCATCTTTAATAATTCACCCCTCCACTTT. This translates into CASSRSDSIFNNSPLHF.

The chain employs TRBV12-3 or TRBV12-4 and TRBJ1-1; D gene unclear. This CDR3 contains 12 residues. V was pared by 4 bases and J by 7 bases, with 10 bases between. Here the CDR3 reads CASSSGPREAFF. The CDR3 DNA is TGTGCCAGCAGTTCCGGCCCCCGTGAAGCTTTCTTT.

This clonotype has more than one count but fewer than ten. The chain has TRBV7-8 and TRBJ2-3; maybe TRBD2 (5 bases). Germline V gene data show CDR1 as SGHVS and CDR2 as FQNEAQ. Trimming cost V 2 bases and J 2 bases, with 8 bases left between them. CDR3 length: 14 amino acids. Written as DNA, the CDR3 is TGTGCCAGCAGCTTATACGGGGTCACAGATACGCAGTATTTT. As protein: CASSLYGVTDTQYF.

This chain joins TRBV5-6 and TRBJ2-7, with 7 nucleotides matching TRBD1. Germline CDR1 SGHDT, CDR2 YYEEEE. The V and J ends lost 7 bases and 9 bases, in that order; junction bases with no gene match: 13. The CDR3 runs 13 residues. DNA of the CDR3: TGTGCCAGCGGGACGACAGGGAACAGGGGGCAGTACTTC. It translates to CASGTTGNRGQYF.

The rearrangement links TRBV27 to TRBJ2-7; D may be TRBD1 or TRBD2 (5 bases each). The CDR3 extends over 14 amino acids. Trimming removed 6 bases at V and 2 bases at J, with 14 bases between. Germline V gene sequence: CDR1 MNHEY, CDR2 SMNVEV (reference sequence). CDR3: CASSRGPVTYEQYF. Here the CDR3 DNA reads TGTGCCAGCAGCCGGGGACCGGTGACCTACGAGCAGTACTTC.

This rearrangement joins TRBV18 to TRBJ1-1; D remains unclear. Deletions cut 1 base from V and 5 bases from J, with 11 bases between. The CDR3 is made up of 14 amino acids. Germline loops: CDR1 KGHSH, CDR2 LQKENI. CDR3 in amino acids: CASSPRAYPTEAFF. The CDR3 DNA follows: TGTGCCAGCTCACCACGAGCCTACCCGACTGAAGCTTTCTTT.

This clonotype was picked up many times. The chain combines TRBV7-8 with TRBJ1-1, with D maybe TRBD1 (6 bases). The CDR3 contains 15 residues. Trimming pared 1 base from V and 6 bases from J, leaving 15 bases between. Per germline, CDR1 SGHVS and CDR2 FQNEAQ. CDR3 sequence (DNA): TGTGCCAGCAGCTTAGGTCAGGGGCTCGTGGCTGAAGCTTTCTTT. It translates to CASSLGQGLVAEAFF.

The V gene is TRBV7-3, the J gene TRBJ2-1; D is possibly TRBD2 (6 bases). Trimming took 4 bases from V and 7 from J, leaving 20 bases between them. The germline gives CDR1 SGHTA, CDR2 FQGTGA. This CDR3 is 16 amino acids long. CDR3 DNA sequence: TGTGCCAGCAGCTACCAGCGACGGACTACTATAAATGAGCAGTTCTTC. Translating it yields CASSYQRRTTINEQFF.

V is TRBV29-1 and J is TRBJ1-1; TRBD1 is a possible D gene (5 bases). The V and J ends lost 4 bases and 4 bases respectively, with 10 bases between them. CDR3 length: 12 residues. In germline, CDR1 is SQVTM, CDR2 ANQGSEA. The CDR3 coding sequence is TGCAGCGTTGCAGGGACCATCACTGAAGCTTTCTTT. As protein: CSVAGTITEAFF.

The chain has TRBV28 and TRBJ2-3; 8 bases fit TRBD2. The CDR3 runs to 14 residues. Germline V gives CDR1 MDHEN, CDR2 SYDVKM. Trimming took 5 bases from V and 4 from J; bases not matched to a gene: 5. CDR3 DNA sequence: TGTGCCAGCAGTACTAGCGGAGGGGCAGATACGCAGTATTTT. This translates into CASSTSGGADTQYF.

This chain connects TRBV3-1 to TRBJ2-6; D may be TRBD2 (6 bases). Germline assignment: CDR1 LGHDT and CDR2 YNNKEL (reference sequence). The CDR3 spans 13 residues. Trimming left V 6 bases short and J 6 bases short, with 9 bases between. The CDR3: CASSREQANVLTF. CDR3 bases: TGTGCCAGCAGTCGGGAGCAGGCCAACGTCCTGACTTTC.

This clonotype came up many times. V usage is TRBV7-2 and J usage is TRBJ2-6, with TRBD1 matching 7 bases. Unmatched junction bases numbered 18, after V lost 4 bases and J lost 3 bases. The length of the CDR3 is 20 residues. Germline CDR1 reads SGHTA; CDR2 reads FQGNSA. DNA for the CDR3: TGTGCCAGCAGCTCGTTATTTCGGGACAGAAGTTCCCTTGGGGCCAACGTCCTGACTTTC. Translation: CASSSLFRDRSSLGANVLTF.

The rearrangement links TRBV5-1 to TRBJ2-6, with D perhaps matching TRBD2 (6 bases). V was cut by 0 bases and J by 0 bases, with 13 bases left in between. The CDR3 covers 18 residues. Germline CDR1 is SGHRS and CDR2 is YFSETQ. CDR3 in amino acids: CASSLGGDPTSGANVLTF. In nucleotides, the CDR3 is TGCGCCAGCAGCTTGGGGGGGGACCCTACCTCTGGGGCCAACGTCCTGACTTTC.

The genes are TRBV5-1 and TRBJ1-1, with 7 positions matching TRBD1. Germline CDR1 SGHRS, CDR2 YFSETQ. The length of the CDR3 is 13 residues. The V and J ends lost 5 bases and 8 bases, in that order; junction bases with no gene match: 9. The CDR3 DNA sequence: TGCGCCAGCAGGGGCGAGGGACAGTTCGAAGCTTTCTTT. Its protein product is CASRGEGQFEAFF. Complete variable domain (other parts from reference TRBV5-1 and TRBJ1-1): KAGVTQTPRYLIKTRGQQVTLSCSPISGHRSVSWYQQTPGQGLQFLFEYFSETQRNKGNFPGRFSGRQFSNSRSEMNVSTLELGDSALYLCASRGEGQFEAFFGQGTRLTVV.